This TCR beta chain was identified in a study of molecular identifiers for immune sequencing clone quantification. Regarding the study as a whole: Clone sizes could be underestimated for highly expanded clones when identical TCR molecules share a barcode. Naive cells had under 1% of molecules in clones above 20 RNA copies, effectors over 99%.

Methods described previously were used for bulk TCR libraries, and listed TCR primers were applied. TCRdb used MiXCR to reprocess the PCR reads, holding one entry per CDR3 protein. The data contain 300,000 to 400,000 distinct CDR3 sequences, 24% of them seen just once; the ten biggest clones take up 0.65% to 0.95%. Remarks on this clonotype: The antigen is unknown. One junction end does not reproduce the germline sequence, and a read error may be involved.

Germline-derived CDR1 and CDR2 are LNHDA and SQIVND (reference sequence). The CDR3 contains 14 residues. Naive CD8 T cells were sorted, and the gate applied was CD8+CD4-CCR7+CD45RA+. The receptor was derived from a human donor in good health. Some libraries in this study had Jurkat cell RNA spiked in. Sequenced material: naive CD8+ T cells from blood, with Jurkat cell RNA spiked in. Documented subset: FACS-sorted CD8+CD4-CCR7+CD45RA+ naive T cells. The chain employs TRBV19 and TRBJ2-3, with D perhaps TRBD2 (5 bases). CDR3 sequence reads: CASMDSILTDMQYF. The CDR3 bases are TGTGCCAGTATGGACTCGATCCTCACAGATATGCAGTATTTT. Variable domain in full (rest from reference TRBV19 and TRBJ2-3): DGGITQSPKYLFRKEGQNVTLSCEQNLNHDAMYWYRQDPGQGLRLIYYSQIVNDFQKGDIAEGYSVSREKKESFPLTVTSAQKNPTAFYLCASMDSILTDMQYFGPGTRLTVL.